The present T cell receptor beta chain was sequenced within a study of identifying expanded T cells in peripheral blood. Collection occurred without any documented infections or immune events in donors. Data came from immunoSEQ multiplex PCR; TCRdb stores just in-frame clones and leaves some out. Of approximately 100,000 clones in the sample, 87% were seen once. The material sequenced was blood. The receptor was derived from a person between 18 and 69 years old in good health.

CDR3 bases: TGTGCCAGCCGCGAACTTGAGAGGGCTTTCTTT. Translating gives CASRELERAFF. The chain links TRBV28 to TRBJ1-1; D not certain. V gave up 8 bases and J gave up 11 bases, with 15 bases separating them. Germline V CDR1 and CDR2: MDHEN, SYDVKM. The CDR3 is made up of 11 amino acids.